The 9 T cell receptor beta chains below all came from one sample that was sequenced in a study of blood T cell repertoires in COVID-19. Method: immunoSEQ multiplex PCR; TCRdb's copy keeps in-frame clones and lacks some. The sample yields about 200,000 clones, over 75% seen once. The source material was peripheral blood. Receptors originate from a woman older than 75 with active or convalescent COVID-19.

This chain connects TRBV9 to TRBJ2-1; 13 bases fit TRBD2. Germline trimming cut 1 base from V and 4 bases from J; bases unmatched to any gene: 5. The CDR3 is made up of 17 amino acids. Germline CDR1 and CDR2: SGDLS and YYNGEE. DNA of the CDR3: TGTGCCAGCAGCGTATGGACTAGCGGGGGCCATTACAATGAGCAGTTCTTC. This codes for CASSVWTSGGHYNEQFF. Variable domain in full (rest from reference TRBV9 and TRBJ2-1): DSGVTQTPKHLITATGQRVTLRCSPRSGDLSVYWYQQSLDQGLQFLIQYYNGEERAKGNILERFSAQQFPDLHSELNLSSLELGDSALYFCASSVWTSGGHYNEQFFGPGTRLTVL.

The V gene is TRBV11-3, the J gene TRBJ2-1; weak D call: TRBD2 (7 bases). V lost 5 bases, J lost 5 bases, and 13 bases lay in between. The CDR3 covers 14 residues. Germline CDR1 reads SGHNT; CDR2 reads YENEEA. The CDR3 reads CASSPGGPNNEQFF. The CDR3 DNA is TGTGCCAGCAGCCCCGGGGGGCCAAACAATGAGCAGTTCTTC.

The chain employs TRBV11-3 and TRBJ1-1; no definite D call. Germline V CDR1 and CDR2: SGHNT, YENEEA. V lost 3 bases, J lost 6 bases, and 14 bases lay in between. The CDR3 runs 14 residues. DNA of the CDR3: TGTGCCAGCAGCTTCTCAGGTGGATCGGCTGAAGCTTTCTTT. Protein sequence: CASSFSGGSAEAFF.

This clone was detected a few times. The V and J genes are TRBV4-2 and TRBJ2-3; 9 bases are shared with TRBD1. The CDR3 covers 17 residues. Germline-derived CDR1 and CDR2 are LGHNA and YNFKEQ. V was clipped by 4 bases and J by 4 bases; unmatched bases: 12. The chain's CDR3 is CASSPHKTTGGADTQYF. As DNA, the CDR3 is TGTGCCAGCAGCCCTCACAAGACGACAGGGGGGGCAGATACGCAGTATTTT.

V and J are TRBV6-6 and TRBJ2-6; the D gene is possibly TRBD2 (5 bases). CDR3 size: 14 residues. Germline loops: CDR1 MNHNY, CDR2 SVGAGI (reference sequence). Trimming removed 8 bases from V and 1 base from J, with 9 bases in between. Written as DNA, the CDR3 is TGTGCCAGCGCTCGGGGTTCTGGGGCCAACGTCCTGACTTTC. Translation: CASARGSGANVLTF.

This chain links TRBV11-2 with TRBJ2-2, with TRBD2 matching 10 bases. Germline lookup yields CDR1 SGHAT and CDR2 FQNNGV. The V gene end was trimmed by 3 bases and the J gene end by 8 bases; junction bases not matched to a gene: 3. The CDR3 runs to 14 residues. CDR3 nucleotide sequence: TGTGCCAGCAGCTTCGGGACTAGCGTGGGGGAGCTGTTTTTT. Its protein product is CASSFGTSVGELFF.

The chain combines TRBV18 with TRBJ2-3; 9 bases are a match to TRBD2. J lost 5 bases, V lost 2 bases, and 8 bases had no gene match. Germline V gene sequence: CDR1 KGHSH, CDR2 LQKENI. The CDR3 length is 16 residues. The CDR3 sequence is CASSPSWRGGGDTQYF. In DNA, the CDR3 is TGTGCCAGCTCACCATCTTGGCGGGGGGGAGGAGATACGCAGTATTTT. The whole variable domain, filled in from reference TRBV18 and TRBJ2-3, reads NAGVMQNPRHLVRRRGQEARLRCSPMKGHSHVYWYRQLPEEGLKFMVYLQKENIIDESGMPKERFSAEFPKEGPSILRIQQVVRGDSAAYFCASSPSWRGGGDTQYFGPGTRLTVL.

The chain employs TRBV30 and TRBJ2-7, with TRBD2 identical over 7 bases. Germline-derived CDR1 and CDR2 are GTSNPN and SVGIG (reference sequence). Trimming cost V 0 bases and J 3 bases; bases outside gene matches: 2. The CDR3 spans 13 residues. CDR3 protein: CAWSVRGDYEQYF. Here the CDR3 DNA reads TGTGCCTGGAGTGTACGGGGGGACTACGAGCAGTACTTC.

J is TRBJ1-1 and V is TRBV6-6; D gene uncertain. Between the trimmed V and J ends, which lost 7 bases and 8 bases, there was a span of 11 bases. The V gene's germline CDR1 is MNHNY and CDR2 SVGAGI (reference sequence). This CDR3 contains 11 residues. The CDR3 protein is CASNVGVEAFF. The CDR3 nucleotides read TGTGCCAGCAACGTCGGAGTCGAAGCTTTCTTT.